The 6 T cell receptor beta chains in this list originate from one sample, sequenced in a study of neurological immune-mediated disorders (dated by TCRdb to between 2017 and 2020). Reading the label with the study, this specimen's time point is: technical triplicate 2. Library preparation used 5' RACE. TCRdb lists the instrument as Illumina HiSeq 2500. TCRdb redid the processing of the public reads, applying fastp at Q25 and MiXCR, and retained in-frame beta chains. Under each unique CDR3 protein, matching rows form one entry showing the most common genes and DNA. The sample table contains under 65,000 distinct CDR3 sequences; only one count was recorded for 20% to 30% of them. The top ten clonotypes cover 4.6% of the sample. Sequencing was done on a sample of PBMCs. The receptors were gathered from a man between 60 and 75 years old with HTLV-1-associated myelopathy (HAM/TSP).

A single count supports this clonotype. The chain recombines TRBV7-3 with TRBJ2-7; 11 bases are a match to TRBD2. The CDR3 is made up of 18 amino acids. Unmatched junction bases numbered 15, after V lost 5 bases and J lost 3 bases. Per germline, CDR1 SGHTA and CDR2 FQGTGA. As DNA, the CDR3 is TGTGCCAGCAGCCCCAAGGGGGCCCGGGGGACTAGCGGCTACGAGCAGTACTTC. Translating gives CASSPKGARGTSGYEQYF.

This clonotype came up many times. The rearrangement uses TRBV4-1 and TRBJ2-7; D unclear. There are 14 residues in the CDR3. CDR1 is MGHRA, CDR2 YSYEKL, per germline. The V and J ends lost 4 bases and 0 bases respectively, with 10 bases between them. CDR3 sequence: CASSPQPRSYEQYF. The CDR3 coding sequence is TGCGCCAGCAGCCCTCAACCCCGCTCCTACGAGCAGTACTTC.

V and J are TRBV20-1 and TRBJ2-5, with 9 bases aligning to TRBD2. Unmatched junction bases numbered 11, after V lost 7 bases and J lost 5 bases. CDR3 size: 14 residues. Germline V gene data show CDR1 as DFQATT and CDR2 as SNEGSKA (reference sequence). This CDR3 is CSVQGLAYPETQYF. DNA of the CDR3: TGCAGTGTCCAGGGACTAGCCTACCCGGAGACCCAGTACTTC.

This clonotype is medium-sized by share. The CDR3, as DNA: TGTGCCAGCAGTTTGGCTAGACGGGAAAAACTGTTTTTT. Amino acids: CASSLARREKLFF. This rearrangement joins TRBV12-3 or TRBV12-4 to TRBJ1-4; D is unclear. The CDR3 extends over 13 amino acids. The V gene lost 3 bases and the J gene lost 8 bases, with 10 bases spanning the gap.

Many counts were recorded for this clonotype. The chain is built from TRBV12-3 or TRBV12-4 and TRBJ1-1, with D perhaps TRBD1 (6 bases). The CDR3 has 14 residues. V was clipped by 2 bases and J by 3 bases, with 10 bases between them. In nucleotides, the CDR3 is TGTGCCAGCAGTTTAACCGCAGGGGACACTGAAGCTTTCTTT. Translated: CASSLTAGDTEAFF.

V and J are TRBV6-1 and TRBJ2-6; 10 positions match TRBD1. The length of the CDR3 is 16 residues. The V segment lost 8 bases and the J segment 3 bases; nucleotides outside the gene matches: 7. Germline assignment: CDR1 MNHNS and CDR2 SASEGT. The CDR3 DNA reads as TGTGCCAGCCGCCGACAGGGGGCGGTTGGGGCCAACGTCCTGACTTTC. Translating gives CASRRQGAVGANVLTF.